Listed below are T cell receptor beta chains from one sample, sequenced in a study of radiation and T cells in renal cell carcinoma. TCRdb keeps only in-frame clones here, not all; method: immunoSEQ multiplex PCR. The sample consists of tens of thousands of clones, 80% to 90% of them appearing once. Specimen: blood, collected from a patient whose treatment included radiotherapy and nephrectomy. Source of these receptors: a woman aged 45-59 years with renal cell carcinoma. CDR3s include the opening cysteine and the closing phenylalanine or tryptophan. The D gene is left open where the match is weak.

TRBJ1-2 | NA | TRBV28 | CATKTGEEYGYTF
TRBJ2-5 | NA | TRBV19 | CASSISRGSSDPETQYF
TRBJ2-1 | TRBD2 | TRBV19 | CASTRAGTSVLSNEQFF
TRBJ2-2 | NA | TRBV5-1 | CASSESSGNTGELFF
TRBJ1-6 | NA | TRBV10-3 | CAIRAPRTTGNSPLHF
TRBJ2-7 | TRBD1 | TRBV10-3 | CAIRDRGSEQYF
TRBJ1-2 | NA | TRBV9 | CASSAGPQVDYGYTF
TRBJ2-1 | TRBD2 | TRBV5-4 | CASRPWGGRSRDEQFF
TRBJ2-3 | NA | TRBV18 | CASSPRKDSDTQYF
TRBJ2-5 | NA | TRBV9 | CASSVGHHGTQYF
TRBJ2-7 | TRBD2 | TRBV5-1 | CASSLLFRTSGGASRMYEQYF
TRBJ2-1 | NA | TRBV29-1 | CSVRDVGGEQFF
TRBJ2-5 | TRBD2 | TRBV7-3 | CASSSLNGGETQYF
TRBJ1-1 | NA | TRBV10-1 | CASSDGLNTEAFF
TRBJ1-1 | NA | TRBV6-4 | CASSATGWSTEAFF